This T cell receptor (beta chain) was sequenced during a study of technical replicates of blood from a handful of donors. Here immunoSEQ multiplex PCR was the method, and the copy in TCRdb shows in-frame clones only, minus some. Here the sample spans tens of thousands of clones, 95% being singletons. The germline V gene encodes CDR1 MNHEY and CDR2 SMNVEV (reference sequence). Trimming left V 0 bases short and J 7 bases short, with 10 bases between. This CDR3 comprises 14 residues. V and J are TRBV27 and TRBJ2-1, with a tentative D call TRBD2 (6 bases). Sample: T cells isolated from PBMCs. This receptor was obtained from a human donor in good health. In DNA, the CDR3 is TGTGCCAGCAGTTTATCGGGAGGACGGAATGAGCAGTTCTTC. It yields the protein CASSLSGGRNEQFF.